These 24 T cell receptor beta chains originate from one sample sequenced in a study of technical replicates of blood from a few donors. Some clones are missing from TCRdb's copy, which holds only in-frame ones; the method was immunoSEQ multiplex PCR. The sample records some 78,000 clones, 85% to 95% being singletons. Sequencing input: T cells isolated from PBMCs. These receptors all come from a human donor in good health.

This chain connects TRBV5-1 to TRBJ2-7; 7 bases match TRBD1. This CDR3 spans 13 amino acids. V lost 5 bases and J lost 2; bases outside the gene matches: 4. Germline CDR1 and CDR2: SGHRS and YFSETQ. CDR3 in amino acids: CASSEGTAYEQYF. The CDR3 nucleotides read TGCGCCAGCAGTGAAGGGACAGCCTACGAGCAGTACTTC.

This clone was picked up one time. The genes are TRBV7-9 and TRBJ2-7; 7 nucleotides line up with TRBD2. Germline trimming cut 5 bases from V and 8 bases from J; bases unmatched to any gene: 15. The V gene's germline CDR1 is SEHNR and CDR2 FQNEAQ (reference sequence). The CDR3 has 15 amino acids. Here the CDR3 reads CASSPEAGIGYQQYF. The CDR3 coding sequence is TGTGCCAGCAGCCCCGAAGCGGGAATTGGTTACCAGCAGTACTTC.

This sequence joins TRBV9 and TRBJ2-2; 14 nucleotides line up with TRBD2. The junction had 4 bases not matched to a gene; V was cut back by 8 bases and J by 4 bases. The germline V gene has CDR1 SGDLS and CDR2 YYNGEE. The CDR3 is made up of 15 amino acids. The CDR3 is CASRGLAGGTGELFF. The DNA for the CDR3 is TGTGCCAGTAGAGGACTAGCGGGAGGCACCGGGGAGCTGTTTTTT.

V is TRBV13 and J is TRBJ2-3; 11 nucleotides align to TRBD2. Losses at the gene ends were 5 bases for V and 3 bases for J; bases not matched to a gene: 4. There are 15 residues in the CDR3. Germline CDR1 PRHDT, CDR2 FYEKMQ (reference sequence). The CDR3 region has the DNA TGTGCCAGCAGCCATATAGCGGGAGGGACAGATACGCAGTATTTT. This codes for CASSHIAGGTDTQYF.

V gene TRBV7-9 combines with J gene TRBJ1-2, with D perhaps matching TRBD1 (6 bases). CDR1 is SEHNR and CDR2 is FQNEAQ in the germline V gene (reference sequence). Trimming took 1 base from V and 2 from J, leaving 20 bases between them. The CDR3 is 18 amino acids. In DNA form, the CDR3 reads TGTGCCAGCAGCTTAGGAACCCGGGACACTACTCTGAACTATGGCTACACCTTC. Its protein is CASSLGTRDTTLNYGYTF.

This chain connects TRBV4-1 to TRBJ1-5, with TRBD1 identical over 7 bases. Losses at the gene ends were 2 bases for V and 1 base for J; bases not matched to a gene: 8. Germline V gene lookup returns CDR1 MGHRA and CDR2 YSYEKL. The CDR3 sequence is 17 residues long. This chain's CDR3 is CASSQYPTGISNQPQHF. The CDR3 nucleotides read TGCGCCAGCAGCCAATATCCGACAGGGATAAGCAATCAGCCCCAGCATTTT.

This chain connects TRBV29-1 to TRBJ2-5; D gene ambiguous. The germline CDR1 and CDR2 sequences are SQVTM and ANQGSEA. Trimming pared 4 bases from V and 9 bases from J, leaving 6 bases between. The CDR3 runs to 9 residues. The CDR3: CSVGVPQYF. CDR3 in DNA: TGCAGCGTTGGAGTACCCCAGTACTTC.

This clone was counted once. The V and J genes are TRBV2 and TRBJ2-5; 7 bases line up with TRBD2. J gave up 4 bases and V 8 bases, and 4 bases lay outside the gene matches. Germline V gene data show CDR1 as SNHLY and CDR2 as FYNNEI. This CDR3 is 12 amino acids long. DNA for the CDR3: TGTGCCAGCCAGACTAGCCGAGAGACCCAGTACTTC. As protein: CASQTSRETQYF.

This rearrangement joins TRBV5-1 to TRBJ2-1, with 11 bases lining up with TRBD2. CDR3 size: 16 residues. Germline V gene sequence: CDR1 SGHRS, CDR2 YFSETQ. Trimming removed 6 bases from V and 1 base from J; junction bases left unmatched: 6. The CDR3 region has the DNA TGCGCCAGCACTCTAGCGGGAGGATTATCCTACAATGAGCAGTTCTTC. Its translation: CASTLAGGLSYNEQFF.

The chain employs TRBV6-5 and TRBJ1-2, with D unclear. CDR3 length: 13 residues. Per the germline V gene, CDR1 is MNHEY and CDR2 is SVGAGI. The germline V and J ends were trimmed by 5 bases and 2 bases, with 9 bases remaining between them. CDR3 residues: CASSRGRNYGYTF. The CDR3 nucleotides are TGTGCCAGCAGTCGAGGAAGGAACTATGGCTACACCTTC.

The chain has TRBV5-6 and TRBJ2-7, with 7 bases fitting TRBD1. The germline CDR1 and CDR2 sequences are SGHDT and YYEEEE. Trimming cost V 4 bases and J 2 bases; bases outside gene matches: 9. The CDR3 totals 15 residues. The CDR3, as DNA: TGTGCCAGCAGCCTCAGGACAGGTCCCACCTACGAGCAGTACTTC. Protein: CASSLRTGPTYEQYF.

The chain couples TRBV12-5 to TRBJ2-7; D is perhaps TRBD1 (6 bases). The germline V gene has CDR1 LGHNT and CDR2 FRNRAP. This CDR3 contains 15 residues. Trimming took off 6 bases at V and 2 bases at J, with 17 bases between the two ends. The CDR3 nucleotides are TGTGCTAGTGGCGAATCCACAGGGCCCCCCTACGAGCAGTACTTC. Protein: CASGESTGPPYEQYF. The full variable domain, completed using reference TRBV12-5 and TRBJ2-7, is DARVTQTPRHKVTEMGQEVTMRCQPILGHNTVFWYRQTMMQGLELLAYFRNRAPLDDSGMPKDRFSAEMPDATLATLKIQPSEPRDSAVYFCASGESTGPPYEQYFGPGTRLTVT.

The chain carries TRBV4-1 and TRBJ2-1, with TRBD2 matching over 8 bases. Germline V gene lookup returns CDR1 MGHRA and CDR2 YSYEKL. The CDR3 extends over 19 amino acids. Trimming took 1 base from V and 2 from J; bases not matched to a gene: 13. For the CDR3, the DNA is TGCGCCAGCAGCCAAGTCAATCTAGGTAGCGGGATCCCCTACAATGAGCAGTTCTTC. Residues: CASSQVNLGSGIPYNEQFF.

The genes are TRBV6-5 and TRBJ1-1; a weak D match, TRBD1 (6 bases). V dropped 0 bases and J dropped 3 bases, with 8 bases sitting between them. The CDR3 spans 14 residues. Germline-derived CDR1 and CDR2 are MNHEY and SVGAGI. CDR3 region: CASSYSAGDTEAFF. CDR3 sequence (DNA): TGTGCCAGCAGTTACTCAGCAGGGGACACTGAAGCTTTCTTT.

The V call is TRBV10-3, the J call TRBJ1-1; 10 bases line up with TRBD1. Germline loops: CDR1 ENHRY, CDR2 SYGVKD. The CDR3 covers 16 residues. With V trimmed by 7 bases and J by 6 bases, 14 bases remained unmatched. As DNA, the CDR3 is TGTGCCATCACCGGGACAGGGGAAGGTTCCAGCGCTGAAGCTTTCTTT. Amino acids: CAITGTGEGSSAEAFF.

The V call is TRBV19, the J call TRBJ1-5; D not certain. The CDR3 contains 13 residues. Per the germline V gene, CDR1 is LNHDA and CDR2 is SQIVND (reference sequence). Trimming took 0 bases from V and 5 from J, leaving 5 bases between them. In DNA form, the CDR3 reads TGTGCCAGTAGTATAGACAGGTATCAGCCCCAGCATTTT. Protein sequence: CASSIDRYQPQHF.

This clone has a single count. The CDR3 nucleotides are TGTGCCTGCTACGCGGGGTCTGGAAACACCATATATTTT. Its translation: CACYAGSGNTIYF. The rearrangement joins TRBV30 to TRBJ1-3; no clear D. The V end lost 6 bases, the J end lost 1 base, and 10 bases lay between the germline ends. The length of the CDR3 is 13 residues. Germline CDR1 GTSNPN, CDR2 SVGIG (reference sequence).

This clone is a singleton in its sample. The chain links TRBV9 to TRBJ2-7; a possible D gene is TRBD1 (5 bases). The ends were cut back, 2 bases at V and 5 bases at J, with 11 bases in the middle. The CDR3 length is 13 residues. The germline CDR1 and CDR2 sequences are SGDLS and YYNGEE. The CDR3, as DNA: TGTGCCAGCAGCGTGCAGGGTAAGAACGAGCAGTACTTC. This encodes CASSVQGKNEQYF.

This sequence joins TRBV6-1 and TRBJ2-7; D perhaps matches TRBD1 (5 bases). The germline gives CDR1 MNHNS, CDR2 SASEGT. The CDR3 runs 13 residues. V lost 2 bases to trimming and J lost 6 bases, with 11 bases between them. DNA for the CDR3: TGTGCCAGCAGTGAACTAGGGGTCCGCGAGCAGTACTTC. Its protein is CASSELGVREQYF.

The J gene is TRBJ1-2, the V gene TRBV7-8, with D uncertain. The CDR3 has 14 amino acids. Looked up from germline, CDR1 is SGHVS and CDR2 is FQNEAQ. V was cut by 0 bases and J by 8 bases, with 13 bases left in between. The CDR3 reads CASSLADGAQGYTF. In DNA, the CDR3 is TGTGCCAGCAGCTTAGCAGACGGAGCCCAGGGCTACACCTTC.

The rearrangement joins TRBV19 to TRBJ2-7; TRBD1 matches at 8 bases. After removal of 2 bases from V and 5 bases from J, the junction contained 5 bases not matched to a gene. Germline V gene data show CDR1 as LNHDA and CDR2 as SQIVND (reference sequence). CDR3 length: 14 amino acids. The CDR3 DNA reads TGTGCCAGTAGTATAATCGGACAGGGTGACGAGCAGTACTTC. It codes for CASSIIGQGDEQYF.

The V and J genes are TRBV6-1 and TRBJ1-1; D ambiguous. Germline CDR1 and CDR2: MNHNS and SASEGT. The V gene lost 4 bases and the J gene lost 0 bases, with 9 bases spanning the gap. This CDR3 comprises 14 residues. For the CDR3, the DNA is TGTGCCAGCAGTGTAACCCACTTGAACACTGAAGCTTTCTTT. Encoded protein: CASSVTHLNTEAFF.

The V call is TRBV2, the J call TRBJ2-7; D is ambiguous. Germline loops: CDR1 SNHLY, CDR2 FYNNEI. V lost 10 bases, J lost 2 bases, and 15 bases lay in between. The CDR3 covers 13 residues. The CDR3 sequence: CAIPYGSPYEQYF. Here the CDR3 DNA reads TGTGCCATACCATACGGTAGCCCCTACGAGCAGTACTTC.

V is TRBV5-1 and J is TRBJ2-2, with a weak D call TRBD2 (7 bases). The CDR3 is made up of 15 amino acids. CDR1 SGHRS and CDR2 YFSETQ come from the germline V gene. V lost 1 base and J lost 4, with 11 bases in between. CDR3 DNA sequence: TGCGCCAGCAGCTTGAGCGGGACACGCACCGGGGAGCTGTTTTTT. Encoded protein: CASSLSGTRTGELFF.